The 6 T cell receptor beta chains given below trace back to one sample, sequenced in a study of blood T cell repertoires in COVID-19. Generated by immunoSEQ multiplex PCR, the TCRdb table keeps only in-frame clones and is missing some. The sample shows some 140,000 clones, about 79% of them seen only once. The sample comprised peripheral blood. These receptors originate from a woman aged 60-70 years with acute or convalescent COVID-19.

This chain uses TRBV29-1 with TRBJ2-1; 10 positions match TRBD1. The J segment lost 8 bases and the V segment lost 6 bases, leaving 1 base of the junction unmatched. The CDR3 loop spans 11 amino acids. Germline V gives CDR1 SQVTM, CDR2 ANQGSEA. Here the CDR3 reads CSVGTGDEQFF. CDR3 in DNA: TGCAGCGTGGGGACAGGGGATGAGCAGTTCTTC.

The chain joins TRBV9 to TRBJ1-2; no reliable D call. The V and J ends lost 0 bases and 3 bases respectively, with 12 bases between them. The CDR3 covers 15 residues. CDR1 and CDR2 (germline): SGDLS, YYNGEE. The CDR3 here is CASSVGETAHYGYTF. The CDR3 nucleotides are TGTGCCAGCAGCGTAGGGGAGACCGCGCACTATGGCTACACCTTC.

The table lists this clone with a few counts. The CDR3 DNA reads TGTGCCTGGAGTCGGCCAGGGGTCTACGAGCAGTACGTC. This encodes CAWSRPGVYEQYV. V is TRBV30 and J is TRBJ2-7, with TRBD1 as a possible D gene (6 bases). Germline CDR1 reads GTSNPN; CDR2 reads SVGIG (reference sequence). V lost 2 bases and J lost 3, with 11 bases in between. This CDR3 has 13 amino acids.

The table lists this clone with a few counts. The chain carries TRBV5-1 and TRBJ2-5, with 12 bases that match TRBD2. Germline V gene lookup returns CDR1 SGHRS and CDR2 YFSETQ. V dropped 3 bases and J dropped 7; count of bases not matched to a gene: 16. The CDR3 is 18 residues long. The CDR3 spells CASSSGLAGRLGGGTQYF. The CDR3 DNA sequence: TGCGCCAGCAGCTCAGGACTAGCGGGGCGGCTGGGTGGAGGGACCCAGTACTTC.

The V gene is TRBV30, the J gene TRBJ1-2, with D hard to call. The V end lost 2 bases, the J end lost 8 bases, and 15 bases lay between the germline ends. CDR3 length: 13 amino acids. The germline V gene encodes CDR1 GTSNPN and CDR2 SVGIG (reference sequence). CDR3 DNA sequence: TGTGCCTGGAGTCTGAGCCCGGGGAAGGGCTACACCTTC. Amino acid sequence: CAWSLSPGKGYTF.

The chain joins TRBV19 to TRBJ1-2; D gene uncertain. The CDR3 is made up of 12 amino acids. Germline assignment: CDR1 LNHDA and CDR2 SQIVND (reference sequence). Trimming took off 4 bases at V and 3 bases at J, with 6 bases between the two ends. The CDR3 loop is CASSSRDYGYTF. The CDR3 nucleotides read TGTGCCAGTAGTAGTCGAGACTATGGCTACACCTTC.